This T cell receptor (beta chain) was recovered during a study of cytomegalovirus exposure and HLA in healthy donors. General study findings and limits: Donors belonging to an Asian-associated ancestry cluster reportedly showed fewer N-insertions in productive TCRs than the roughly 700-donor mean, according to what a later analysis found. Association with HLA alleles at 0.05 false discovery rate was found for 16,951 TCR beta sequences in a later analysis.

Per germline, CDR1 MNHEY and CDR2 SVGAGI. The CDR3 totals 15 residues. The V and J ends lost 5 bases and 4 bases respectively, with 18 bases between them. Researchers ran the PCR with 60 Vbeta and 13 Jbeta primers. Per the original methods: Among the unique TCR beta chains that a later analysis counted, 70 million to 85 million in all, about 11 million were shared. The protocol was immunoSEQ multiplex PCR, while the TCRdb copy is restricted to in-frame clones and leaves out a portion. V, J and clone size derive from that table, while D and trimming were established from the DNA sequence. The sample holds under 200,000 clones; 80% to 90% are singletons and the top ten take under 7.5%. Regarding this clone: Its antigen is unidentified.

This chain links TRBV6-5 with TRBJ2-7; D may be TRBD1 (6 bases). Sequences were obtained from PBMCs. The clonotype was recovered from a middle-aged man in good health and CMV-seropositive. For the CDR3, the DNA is TGTGCCAGCAGTACCTCGGACAGTCTGAGATACGAGCAGTACTTC. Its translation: CASSTSDSLRYEQYF.